These 28 T cell receptor beta chains originate from one sample sequenced in a study of CD8 T cells in ankylosing spondylitis. Overall study findings and caveats: What seemed typical of ankylosing spondylitis blood was a TCR beta motif built from eight highly homologous variants.

In TCRdb, the 5' RACE reads were re-called with MiXCR into one record per CDR3 protein. The table lists around 770,000 distinct CDR3 sequences, over 9.5% of them singletons. These receptors are not linked to any known antigen. Input material: blood, either unsorted or a sorted T cell fraction (not recorded which). Receptors were obtained from a male donor with ankylosing spondylitis.

This clonotype was seen a handful of times. This chain uses TRBV7-9 with TRBJ1-1; D is perhaps TRBD1 (5 bases). The CDR3 loop spans 15 amino acids. Trimming took off 5 bases at V and 1 base at J, with 14 bases between the two ends. Germline V lookup: CDR1 SEHNR, CDR2 FQNEAQ (reference sequence). CDR3 nucleotide sequence: TGTGCCAGCAGCCCTGCGTCCGGGGCGAACACTGAAGCTTTCTTT. It is translated as CASSPASGANTEAFF.

This chain connects TRBV5-1 to TRBJ2-5; 7 nucleotides align to TRBD1. The CDR3 has 15 residues. CDR1 SGHRS and CDR2 YFSETQ come from the germline V gene. The V segment lost 0 bases and the J segment 4 bases; nucleotides outside the gene matches: 6. CDR3 amino acids: CASSLGPTGIETQYF. The DNA of the CDR3 is TGCGCCAGCAGCTTGGGGCCGACAGGGATAGAGACCCAGTACTTC. Combining the CDR3 with reference TRBV5-1 and TRBJ2-5 gives the whole variable domain KAGVTQTPRYLIKTRGQQVTLSCSPISGHRSVSWYQQTPGQGLQFLFEYFSETQRNKGNFPGRFSGRQFSNSRSEMNVSTLELGDSALYLCASSLGPTGIETQYFGPGTRLLVL.

The V and J genes are TRBV4-3 and TRBJ2-2; D ambiguous. This CDR3 contains 15 residues. V lost 1 base and J 0 bases, leaving 6 bases between the germline ends. Germline-derived CDR1 and CDR2 are LGHNA and YSLEER. CDR3 sequence (DNA): TGCGCCAGCAGCCAAGTTCCAGCGAACACCGGGGAGCTGTTTTTT. Translated: CASSQVPANTGELFF.

The V gene is TRBV7-8, the J gene TRBJ2-7; D is ambiguous. CDR1 and CDR2 from the germline V gene are SGHVS and FQNEAQ. This CDR3 comprises 15 residues. Deletions cut 1 base from V and 3 bases from J, with 13 bases between. The CDR3 region has the DNA TGTGCCAGCAGCTTAGGTTCCGCGTTCTTCTACGAGCAGTACTTC. Translated: CASSLGSAFFYEQYF. The whole variable domain, filled in from reference TRBV7-8 and TRBJ2-7, reads GAGVSQSPRYKVAKRGQDVALRCDPISGHVSLFWYQQALGQGPEFLTYFQNEAQLDKSGLPSDRFFAERPEGSVSTLKIQRTQQEDSAVYLCASSLGSAFFYEQYFGPGTRLTVT.

V gene TRBV20-1 combines with J gene TRBJ2-1; 12 bases agree with TRBD2. The junction had 11 bases not matched to a gene; V was cut back by 3 bases and J by 2 bases. This CDR3 is built from 18 residues. Germline-derived CDR1 and CDR2 are DFQATT and SNEGSKA (reference sequence). The CDR3 region is CSARTTSGSGTAYNEQFF. In nucleotides, the CDR3 is TGCAGTGCTAGGACGACTAGCGGGAGCGGGACCGCCTACAATGAGCAGTTCTTC.

The sample holds many counts of this clonotype. The rearrangement links TRBV29-1 to TRBJ1-2; no firm D call. Germline V gene sequence: CDR1 SQVTM, CDR2 ANQGSEA. The CDR3 consists of 13 residues. V lost 4 bases and J lost 4, with 13 bases in between. CDR3 bases: TGCAGCGTTGTTGGCGCCGCGGGCTATGGCTACACCTTC. Translating it yields CSVVGAAGYGYTF. The full variable domain, rest sourced from reference TRBV29-1 and TRBJ1-2, is SAVISQKPSRDICQRGTSLTIQCQVDSQVTMMFWYRQQPGQSLTLIATANQGSEATYESGFVIDKFPISRPNLTFSTLTVSNMSPEDSSIYLCSVVGAAGYGYTFGSGTRLTVV.

This clonotype was detected only a few times. V usage is TRBV11-2 and J usage is TRBJ1-1; D is unclear. CDR1 and CDR2 from the germline V gene are SGHAT and FQNNGV. The CDR3 has 14 residues. Between the trimmed V and J ends, which lost 4 bases and 3 bases, there was a span of 12 bases. CDR3 DNA: TGTGCCAGCAGCTCCCCACCCTTTCACACTGAAGCTTTCTTT. Residues: CASSSPPFHTEAFF. The whole variable domain, filled in from reference TRBV11-2 and TRBJ1-1, reads EAGVAQSPRYKIIEKRQSVAFWCNPISGHATLYWYQQILGQGPKLLIQFQNNGVVDDSQLPKDRFSAERLKGVDSTLKIQPAKLEDSAVYLCASSSPPFHTEAFFGQGTRLTVV.

In its sample, this clonotype was seen many times. The chain carries TRBV12-3 or TRBV12-4 and TRBJ1-1; D gene unclear. CDR3 length: 13 residues. V dropped 6 bases and J dropped 3 bases, with 11 bases sitting between them. The CDR3 reads CASSSPWDTEAFF. CDR3 bases: TGTGCCAGCAGCTCTCCCTGGGACACTGAAGCTTTCTTT.

This clonotype was detected ten times or more. The gene calls are TRBV4-2 and TRBJ2-3, with 9 bases aligning to TRBD1. V lost 4 bases, J lost 4 bases, and 3 bases stayed unmatched. The germline gives CDR1 LGHNA, CDR2 YNFKEQ. There are 14 residues in the CDR3. CDR3 loop: CASSRDRAADTQYF. In DNA, the CDR3 is TGTGCCAGCAGCCGGGACAGGGCGGCAGATACGCAGTATTTT.

The chain combines TRBV5-1 with TRBJ2-2, with D possibly TRBD1 on 6 matching bases. The CDR3 totals 15 residues. With 4 bases removed from V and 5 bases from J, the gap between germline ends came to 15 bases. Germline V lookup: CDR1 SGHRS, CDR2 YFSETQ. The CDR3 DNA reads as TGCGCCAGCAGCCGGTCTTACAGGGAAACCGGGGAGCTGTTTTTT. Its protein is CASSRSYRETGELFF. The full variable domain, in which reference TRBV5-1 and TRBJ2-2 provide the parts outside the CDR3, is KAGVTQTPRYLIKTRGQQVTLSCSPISGHRSVSWYQQTPGQGLQFLFEYFSETQRNKGNFPGRFSGRQFSNSRSEMNVSTLELGDSALYLCASSRSYRETGELFFGEGSRLTVL.

The chain uses TRBV6-1 and TRBJ2-7; the match to TRBD1 covers 9 bases. V shed 3 bases, J shed 3 bases, and the junction held 6 bases outside the gene matches. This CDR3 has 15 amino acids. The germline V gene encodes CDR1 MNHNS and CDR2 SASEGT. The chain's CDR3 is CASSDGTGYYYEQYF. CDR3 nucleotide sequence: TGTGCCAGCAGTGATGGGACAGGGTATTACTACGAGCAGTACTTC.

This chain links TRBV7-2 with TRBJ2-7; D is uncertain. This CDR3 is 11 amino acids long. Trimming removed 6 bases at V and 5 bases at J, with 8 bases between. In germline, CDR1 is SGHTA, CDR2 FQGNSA. The CDR3 is CASSTVHEQYF. In DNA form, the CDR3 reads TGTGCCAGCAGTACCGTCCACGAGCAGTACTTC.

This clonotype was detected only a few times. The chain links TRBV20-1 to TRBJ1-4; D perhaps matches TRBD1 (6 bases). Germline CDR1 DFQATT, CDR2 SNEGSKA (reference sequence). Trimming removed 2 bases at V and 6 bases at J, with 10 bases between. This CDR3 comprises 13 residues. In DNA form, the CDR3 reads TGCAGTGCTAGACCAGGGGCATATGAAAAACTGTTTTTT. Its protein is CSARPGAYEKLFF.

The V call is TRBV29-1, the J call TRBJ2-7, with unresolved D. Per germline, CDR1 SQVTM and CDR2 ANQGSEA. The CDR3 totals 13 residues. V was shortened by 2 bases and J by 5 bases, with 13 bases between the two germline ends. The CDR3 DNA reads TGCAGCGTTGAACTTAGGGTGGGAAACGAGCAGTACTTC. Encoded protein: CSVELRVGNEQYF.

The chain links TRBV29-1 to TRBJ1-1, with 7 bases identical to TRBD1. The CDR3 spans 14 residues. Germline assignment: CDR1 SQVTM and CDR2 ANQGSEA. V was pared by 4 bases and J by 7 bases, with 12 bases of the junction left unmatched. In nucleotides, the CDR3 is TGCAGCGTTGGGGAGACAGGGAGACTACATGAAGCTTTCTTT. It translates to CSVGETGRLHEAFF.

This clonotype has just a few counts. V is TRBV7-2 and J is TRBJ2-7; TRBD2 matches at 7 bases. Germline CDR1 is SGHTA and CDR2 is FQGNSA. CDR3 length equals 15 residues. Trimming at V came to 7 bases and at J to 4 bases, leaving 13 bases not matched to a gene. The CDR3: CASTLWRERSYEQYF. DNA for the CDR3: TGTGCCAGCACCCTCTGGCGGGAGAGATCTTACGAGCAGTACTTC.

This clonotype was detected ten times or more. The chain has TRBV20-1 and TRBJ1-1; D not resolved. V was cut by 3 bases and J by 0 bases, with 8 bases left in between. This CDR3 has 13 amino acids. CDR1 and CDR2 (germline): DFQATT, SNEGSKA (reference sequence). CDR3: CSASRKLNTEAFF. The CDR3 nucleotides read TGCAGTGCTAGTCGGAAGCTGAACACTGAAGCTTTCTTT.

This clonotype occurred many times. The V and J genes are TRBV29-1 and TRBJ2-2; TRBD2 aligns across 11 bases. The CDR3 contains 14 residues. Germline trimming cut 7 bases from V and 1 base from J; bases unmatched to any gene: 2. Germline lookup yields CDR1 SQVTM and CDR2 ANQGSEA. The CDR3 is CSGGLAGNTGELFF. In nucleotides, the CDR3 is TGCAGCGGAGGACTAGCGGGGAACACCGGGGAGCTGTTTTTT.

This clonotype was detected ten times or more. The chain carries TRBV10-3 and TRBJ2-2; a weak D match, TRBD1 (6 bases). CDR3 length: 12 amino acids. The V gene lost 6 bases and the J gene lost 6 bases, with 8 bases spanning the gap. Germline V gene sequence: CDR1 ENHRY, CDR2 SYGVKD. CDR3 in amino acids: CAISRGSGELFF. DNA for the CDR3: TGTGCCATCAGCAGGGGTTCCGGGGAGCTGTTTTTT.

As regards this clonotype: A single base separates this from a much larger clone, so it may be a read error. The chain joins TRBV4-3 to TRBJ1-2, with 7 bases fitting TRBD1. Germline-derived CDR1 and CDR2 are LGHNA and YSLEER. CDR3 size: 12 residues. J gave up 11 bases and V 1 base, and 4 bases lay outside the gene matches. The CDR3 DNA follows: TGCGCCAGCAGCCAAGGACAGGGCGCGTACACCTTC. It specifies CASSQGQGAYTF.

This chain joins TRBV5-1 and TRBJ2-3; no reliable D call. CDR3 length equals 14 residues. Germline V CDR1 and CDR2: SGHRS, YFSETQ. With 0 bases removed from V and 5 bases from J, the gap between germline ends came to 10 bases. As DNA, the CDR3 is TGCGCCAGCAGCTTGGGGAAAGCGATAGATACGCAGTATTTT. The encoded protein is CASSLGKAIDTQYF.

The chain recombines TRBV10-3 with TRBJ1-2; tentative D call: TRBD1 (6 bases). Between the trimmed V and J ends, which lost 6 bases and 7 bases, there was a span of 12 bases. Germline-derived CDR1 and CDR2 are ENHRY and SYGVKD. The CDR3 contains 12 residues. The CDR3 is CAISRGVGGYTF. The CDR3 DNA reads as TGTGCCATCAGCAGGGGAGTTGGTGGCTACACCTTC.

This clonotype has at least ten counts. V and J are TRBV4-2 and TRBJ1-1; D is perhaps TRBD1 (6 bases). The V end lost 1 base, the J end lost 8 bases, and 14 bases lay between the germline ends. Germline loops: CDR1 LGHNA, CDR2 YNFKEQ. The CDR3 is 14 residues long. CDR3: CASSQVEGGTEAFF. CDR3 coding DNA: TGTGCCAGCAGCCAAGTGGAGGGGGGGACAGAAGCTTTCTTT.

In its sample, this clonotype was seen a few times. CDR3 loop: CASSLPWTGVQPQHF. The CDR3 DNA sequence: TGTGCCAGCAGTTTACCTTGGACAGGGGTTCAGCCCCAGCATTTT. The V call is TRBV12-3 or TRBV12-4, the J call TRBJ1-5; 9 bases line up with TRBD1. V was clipped by 2 bases and J by 6 bases; unmatched bases: 5. The CDR3 is made up of 15 amino acids.

The V gene is TRBV20-1, the J gene TRBJ2-1; 8 bases agree with TRBD2. Germline trimming cut 0 bases from V and 9 bases from J; bases unmatched to any gene: 7. Germline-derived CDR1 and CDR2 are DFQATT and SNEGSKA (reference sequence). This CDR3 has 14 residues. In nucleotides, the CDR3 is TGCAGTGCTAGAGATCGGACTAGCTCGGGTGAGCAGTTCTTC. Its translation: CSARDRTSSGEQFF.

Only a few counts were recorded for this clonotype. This chain links TRBV20-1 with TRBJ1-3; D unclear. Germline CDR1 DFQATT, CDR2 SNEGSKA (reference sequence). V lost 1 base, J lost 0 bases, and 16 bases lay in between. This CDR3 has 17 residues. The DNA of the CDR3 is TGCAGTGCTAGAGTTATTCCGGGAAGGAGCTCTGGAAACACCATATATTTT. Its translation is CSARVIPGRSSGNTIYF.

This clonotype was seen ten or more times. The chain is built from TRBV7-2 and TRBJ2-3; D is undetermined. V was shortened by 1 base and J by 4 bases, with 9 bases between the two germline ends. CDR3 length: 14 residues. CDR1 and CDR2 from the germline V gene are SGHTA and FQGNSA. The CDR3 reads CASSLEGTSDTQYF. The CDR3 nucleotides are TGTGCCAGCAGCTTAGAGGGAACCTCAGATACGCAGTATTTT.

This clonotype was counted a few times. V gene TRBV7-3 combines with J gene TRBJ2-1; D tentatively reads TRBD1 or TRBD2 (5 bases each). This CDR3 comprises 13 residues. In germline, CDR1 is SGHTA, CDR2 FQGTGA. Trimming left V 3 bases short and J 9 bases short, with 12 bases between. CDR3 nucleotides: TGTGCCAGCAGCTTGGGTTTTGGGGGTGAGCAGTTCTTC. It translates to CASSLGFGGEQFF.